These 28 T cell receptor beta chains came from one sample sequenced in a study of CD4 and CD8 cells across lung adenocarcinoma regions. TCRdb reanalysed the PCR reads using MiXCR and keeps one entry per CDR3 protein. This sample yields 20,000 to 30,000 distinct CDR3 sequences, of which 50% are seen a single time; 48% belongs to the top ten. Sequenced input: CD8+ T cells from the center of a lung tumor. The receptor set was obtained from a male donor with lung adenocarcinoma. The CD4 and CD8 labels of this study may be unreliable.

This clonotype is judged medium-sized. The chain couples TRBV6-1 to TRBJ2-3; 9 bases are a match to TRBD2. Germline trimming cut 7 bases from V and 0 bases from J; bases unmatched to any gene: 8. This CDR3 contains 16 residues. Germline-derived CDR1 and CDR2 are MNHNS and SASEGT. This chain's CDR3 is CASNRGGEASTDTQYF. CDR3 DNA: TGTGCCAGCAACCGCGGGGGGGAGGCTAGCACAGATACGCAGTATTTT.

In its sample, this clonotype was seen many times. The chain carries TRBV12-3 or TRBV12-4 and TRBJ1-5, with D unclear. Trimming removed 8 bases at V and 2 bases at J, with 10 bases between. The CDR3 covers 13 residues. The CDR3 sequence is CASLRGGNQPQHF. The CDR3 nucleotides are TGTGCCAGCTTACGGGGTGGCAATCAGCCCCAGCATTTT.

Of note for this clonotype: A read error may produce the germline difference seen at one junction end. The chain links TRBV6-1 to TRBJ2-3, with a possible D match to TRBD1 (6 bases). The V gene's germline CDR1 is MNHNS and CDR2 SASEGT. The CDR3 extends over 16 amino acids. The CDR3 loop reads CASRGPRGGDGDTQYF. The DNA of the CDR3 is TGTGCCAGCAGGGGACCCAGGGGCGGTGATGGAGATACGCAGTACTTT.

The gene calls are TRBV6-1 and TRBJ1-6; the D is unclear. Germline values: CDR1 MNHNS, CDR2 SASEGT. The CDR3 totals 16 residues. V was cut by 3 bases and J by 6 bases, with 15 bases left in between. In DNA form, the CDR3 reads TGTGCCAGCAGTGATTCAGCATCCGTTTTTAATTCACCCCTCCACTTT. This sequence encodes CASSDSASVFNSPLHF.

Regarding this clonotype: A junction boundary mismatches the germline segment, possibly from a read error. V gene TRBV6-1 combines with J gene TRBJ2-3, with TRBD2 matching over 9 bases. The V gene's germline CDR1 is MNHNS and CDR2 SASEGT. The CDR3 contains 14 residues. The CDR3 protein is CGGRVAGATDTQYF. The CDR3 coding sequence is TGCGGCGGCAGGGTAGCGGGAGCCACAGACACGCAGTATTTT.

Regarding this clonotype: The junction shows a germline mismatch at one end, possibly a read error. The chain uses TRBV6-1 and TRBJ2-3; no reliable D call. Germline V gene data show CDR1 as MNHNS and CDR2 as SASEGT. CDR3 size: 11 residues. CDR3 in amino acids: CASDLKDTQYF. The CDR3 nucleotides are TGTGCCAGCGATCTCAAAGATACTCAGTACTTT.

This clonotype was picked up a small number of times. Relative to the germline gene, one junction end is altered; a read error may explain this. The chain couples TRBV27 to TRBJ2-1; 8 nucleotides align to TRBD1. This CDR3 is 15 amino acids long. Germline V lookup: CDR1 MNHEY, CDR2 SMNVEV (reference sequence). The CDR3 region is CASSFQGQENNEQFF. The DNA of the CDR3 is TGTGCCAGTAGTTTCCAGGGACAGGAAAACAATGAGCAGTTCTTC.

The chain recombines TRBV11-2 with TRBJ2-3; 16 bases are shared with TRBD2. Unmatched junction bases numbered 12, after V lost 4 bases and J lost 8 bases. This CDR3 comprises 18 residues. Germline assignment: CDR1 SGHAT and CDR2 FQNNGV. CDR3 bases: TGTGCCAGCAGCTCAGGGACTAGCGGGAGGGCCGGTAAGGGTACGCAGTATTTT. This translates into CASSSGTSGRAGKGTQYF.

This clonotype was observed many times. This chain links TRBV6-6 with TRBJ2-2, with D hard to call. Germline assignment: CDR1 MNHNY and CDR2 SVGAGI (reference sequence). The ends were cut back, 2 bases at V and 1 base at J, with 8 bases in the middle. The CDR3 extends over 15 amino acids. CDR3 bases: TGTGCCAGCAGTTACGTAAGGGTGAACACCGGGGAGCTGTTTTTT. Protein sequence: CASSYVRVNTGELFF.

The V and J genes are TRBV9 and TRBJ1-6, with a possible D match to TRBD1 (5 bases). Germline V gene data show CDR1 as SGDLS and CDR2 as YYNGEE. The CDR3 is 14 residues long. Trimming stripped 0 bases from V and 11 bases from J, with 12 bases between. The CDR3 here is CASSVGGGSAPLHF. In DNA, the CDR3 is TGTGCCAGCAGCGTAGGGGGGGGTTCGGCACCCCTCCACTTT.

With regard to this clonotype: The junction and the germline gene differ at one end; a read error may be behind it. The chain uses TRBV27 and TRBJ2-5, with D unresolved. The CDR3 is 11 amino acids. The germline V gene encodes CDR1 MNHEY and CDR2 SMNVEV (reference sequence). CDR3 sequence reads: CAGSDLETQYF. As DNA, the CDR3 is TGTGCGGGCAGTGACCTAGAGACGCAGTACTTT.

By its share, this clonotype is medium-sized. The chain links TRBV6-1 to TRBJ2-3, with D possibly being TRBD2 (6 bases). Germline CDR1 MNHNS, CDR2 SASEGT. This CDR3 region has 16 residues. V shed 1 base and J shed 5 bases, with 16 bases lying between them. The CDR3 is CASSEVGGGGRDTQYF. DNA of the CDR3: TGTGCCAGCAGTGAAGTGGGGGGAGGAGGGAGAGATACGCAGTATTTT.

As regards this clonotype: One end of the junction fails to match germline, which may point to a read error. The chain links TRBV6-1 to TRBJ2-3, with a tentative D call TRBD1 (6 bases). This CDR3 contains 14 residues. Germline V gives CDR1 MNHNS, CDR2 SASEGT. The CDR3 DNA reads TGTGCCAGCAGGGGGCTGGGGGCCACAGATACTCAGTATTTC. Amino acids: CASRGLGATDTQYF.

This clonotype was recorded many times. The CDR3 DNA follows: TGTGCCAGCAGTTCCACGCTTAAGGGGATTAAAGAGACCCAGTACTTC. Protein sequence: CASSSTLKGIKETQYF. The J gene is TRBJ2-5, the V gene TRBV6-5, with a tentative D call TRBD1 (5 bases). CDR3 length equals 16 residues. Trimming took off 4 bases at V and 3 bases at J, with 18 bases between the two ends. In germline, CDR1 is MNHEY, CDR2 SVGAGI.

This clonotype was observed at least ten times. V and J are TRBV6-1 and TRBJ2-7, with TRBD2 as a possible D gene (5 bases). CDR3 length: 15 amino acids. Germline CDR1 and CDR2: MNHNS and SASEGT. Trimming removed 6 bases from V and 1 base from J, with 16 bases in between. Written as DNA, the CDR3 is TGTGCCAGCAGACTCACTCCTACGGGGTCCTACGAGCAGTACTTC. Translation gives CASRLTPTGSYEQYF.

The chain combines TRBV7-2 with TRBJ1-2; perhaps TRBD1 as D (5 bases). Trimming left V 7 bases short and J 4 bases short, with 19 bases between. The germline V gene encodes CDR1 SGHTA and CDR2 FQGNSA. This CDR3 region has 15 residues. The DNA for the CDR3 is TGTGCCAGCACTCCCGGGACGCAGATCAGCTATGGCTACACCTTC. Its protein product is CASTPGTQISYGYTF.

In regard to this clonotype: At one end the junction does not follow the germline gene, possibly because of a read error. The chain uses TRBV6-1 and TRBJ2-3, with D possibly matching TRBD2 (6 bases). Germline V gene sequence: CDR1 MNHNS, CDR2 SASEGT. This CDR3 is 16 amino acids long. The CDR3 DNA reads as TGTGCCAGCAGTGAAAGGGGACTGAGGGCCCCAGAGACCCAGTACTTT. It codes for CASSERGLRAPETQYF.

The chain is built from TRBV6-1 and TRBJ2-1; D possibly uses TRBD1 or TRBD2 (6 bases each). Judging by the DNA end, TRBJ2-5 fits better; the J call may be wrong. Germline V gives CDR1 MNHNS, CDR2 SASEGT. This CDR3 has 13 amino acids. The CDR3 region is CASRTQGWGAQYF. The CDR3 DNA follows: TGTGCCAGCAGAACACAGGGCTGGGGGGCCCAGTACTTC.

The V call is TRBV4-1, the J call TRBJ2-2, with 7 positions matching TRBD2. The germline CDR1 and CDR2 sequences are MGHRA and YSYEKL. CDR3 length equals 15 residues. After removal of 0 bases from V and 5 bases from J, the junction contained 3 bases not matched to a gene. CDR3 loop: CASSQEGRGTGELFF. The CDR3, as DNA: TGCGCCAGCAGCCAAGAAGGGAGGGGTACCGGGGAGCTGTTTTTT.

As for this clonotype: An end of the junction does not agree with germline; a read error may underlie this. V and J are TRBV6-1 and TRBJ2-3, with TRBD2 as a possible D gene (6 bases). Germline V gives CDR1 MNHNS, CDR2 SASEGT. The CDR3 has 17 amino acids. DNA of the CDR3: TGTGCCAGCAGTGCGGGCAACGGAGGGCGAGAGCAGGATACGCAGTATTTC. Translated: CASSAGNGGREQDTQYF.

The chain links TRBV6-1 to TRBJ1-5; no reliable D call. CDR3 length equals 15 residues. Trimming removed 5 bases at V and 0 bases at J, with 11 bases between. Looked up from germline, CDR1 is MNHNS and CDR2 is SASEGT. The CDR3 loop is CASSKQPSSNQPQHF. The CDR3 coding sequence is TGTGCCAGCAGTAAACAGCCGTCTAGCAATCAGCCCCAGCATTTT.

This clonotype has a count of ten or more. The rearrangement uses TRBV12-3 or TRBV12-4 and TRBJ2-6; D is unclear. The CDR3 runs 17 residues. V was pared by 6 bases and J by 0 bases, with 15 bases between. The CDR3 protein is CASSPRRQLSGANVLTF. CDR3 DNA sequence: TGTGCCAGCAGCCCCCGGCGGCAGCTCTCTGGGGCCAACGTCCTGACTTTC.

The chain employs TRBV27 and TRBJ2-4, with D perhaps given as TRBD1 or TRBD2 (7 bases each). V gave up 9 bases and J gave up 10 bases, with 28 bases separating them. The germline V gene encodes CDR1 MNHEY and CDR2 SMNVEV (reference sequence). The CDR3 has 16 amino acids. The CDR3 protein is CARAGRGGRDQEIQYF. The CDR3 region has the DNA TGTGCCAGAGCGGGCAGGGGGGGCCGTGACCAAGAGATTCAGTACTTC.

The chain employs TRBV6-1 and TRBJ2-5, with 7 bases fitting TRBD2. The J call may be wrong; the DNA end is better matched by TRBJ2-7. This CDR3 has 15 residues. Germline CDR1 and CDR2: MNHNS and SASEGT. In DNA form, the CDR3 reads TGTGCCAGCAGACTACGGGACTACCCCCTTCACGAGCAGTACTTC. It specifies CASRLRDYPLHEQYF.

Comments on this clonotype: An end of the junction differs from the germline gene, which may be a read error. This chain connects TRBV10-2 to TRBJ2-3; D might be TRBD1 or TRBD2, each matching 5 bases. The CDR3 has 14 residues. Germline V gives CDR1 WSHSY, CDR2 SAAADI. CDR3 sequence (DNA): TGCGCGGGGAGTGGGGGACGGCGCCCAGATACGCAGTATTTC. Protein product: CAGSGGRRPDTQYF.

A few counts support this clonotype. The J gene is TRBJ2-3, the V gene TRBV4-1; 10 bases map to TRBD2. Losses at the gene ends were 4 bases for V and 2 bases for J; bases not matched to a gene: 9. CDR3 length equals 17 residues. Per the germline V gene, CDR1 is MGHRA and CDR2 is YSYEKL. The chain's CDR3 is CASSLLLAGSSTDTQYF. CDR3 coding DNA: TGCGCCAGCAGCCTATTACTAGCGGGAAGCTCCACAGATACGCAGTATTTT.

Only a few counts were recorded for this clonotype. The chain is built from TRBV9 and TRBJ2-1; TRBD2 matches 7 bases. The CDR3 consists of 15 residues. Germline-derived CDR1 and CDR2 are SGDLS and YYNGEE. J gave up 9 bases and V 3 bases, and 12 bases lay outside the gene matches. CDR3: CASSASAGVASEQFF. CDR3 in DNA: TGTGCCAGCAGCGCGTCTGCGGGAGTTGCGAGTGAGCAGTTCTTC.

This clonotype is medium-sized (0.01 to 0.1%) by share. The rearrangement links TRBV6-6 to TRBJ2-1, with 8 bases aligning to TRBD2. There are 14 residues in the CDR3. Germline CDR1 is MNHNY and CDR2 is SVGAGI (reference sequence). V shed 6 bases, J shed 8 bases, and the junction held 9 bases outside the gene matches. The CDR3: CASSSGGLLDEQFF. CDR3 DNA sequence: TGTGCCAGCAGCTCGGGGGGGCTTTTAGATGAGCAGTTCTTC.